The 16 T cell receptor beta chains below all came from one sample that was sequenced in a study of tumor and adjacent non-tumor tissue in lung cancer. A modified ARM-PCR protocol with three rounds of nested PCR amplified TCRbeta. MiXCR, run by TCRdb on the multiplex PCR reads, gives a single entry per CDR3 protein. The sample lists approximately 68,000 distinct CDR3 sequences, around 80% occurring once. RNA was extracted from bulk tissue without any cell sorting. This non-tumor lung sample came from over 3 cm beyond the tumor edge. The sequenced sample consisted of distant non-tumor lung tissue. These receptors came from a man aged 55 to 70 with non-small cell lung cancer.

This clonotype was found a few times. Since a much larger clone is just one base distant, this may be a read error. The chain carries TRBV11-2 and TRBJ2-1; tentative D call: TRBD1 (6 bases). CDR3 size: 13 residues. Germline V gene sequence: CDR1 SGHAT, CDR2 FQNNGV. The DNA of the CDR3 is TGTGCCAGCACTCTCAGTCGGGACAATGAGCAGCTCTTC. Translating it yields CASTLSRDNEQLF.

About this clonotype: The junction departs from the called germline gene at one end, perhaps through a read error. The J gene is TRBJ1-1, the V gene TRBV6-5, with D possibly being TRBD1 (6 bases). This CDR3 is 16 amino acids long. Germline V CDR1 and CDR2: MNHEY, SVGAGI. The CDR3, as DNA: TGTGCCAGCAGTCACTACCTGGGGGCTATGGACACTAAAGCTTTCTTT. This gives the protein CASSHYLGAMDTKAFF.

This clonotype was recorded at least ten times. The V and J genes are TRBV5-1 and TRBJ2-2; no reliable D call. The CDR3 extends over 16 amino acids. The V and J ends lost 2 bases and 3 bases respectively, with 14 bases between them. Germline values: CDR1 SGHRS, CDR2 YFSETQ. CDR3 DNA: TGCGCCAGCAGCTTCGAAGGGCGGTCCCACACCGGGGAGCTGTTTTTT. It is translated as CASSFEGRSHTGELFF.

Ten or more counts support this clonotype. A much larger clone is a single base away; this may be a read error. The chain uses TRBV10-1 and TRBJ2-3; no reliable D call. The CDR3 spans 13 residues. Per the germline V gene, CDR1 is WNHNN and CDR2 is SYGVQD (reference sequence). The CDR3 nucleotides read TGCGCCAGCAGTGACGGCAGCACAGATACGCAGTCTTTT. Translation gives CASSDGSTDTQSF.

As to this clonotype: The junction departs from germline at one end; a sequencing error may be responsible. The chain recombines TRBV12-3 or TRBV12-4 with TRBJ2-3; no clear D. The CDR3 sequence is 15 residues long. The CDR3 DNA sequence: TGTACCAGGAGTTTTTGGGTCCCAAGCACAGATACACAGTATTTT. Its translation: CTRSFWVPSTDTQYF.

The V gene is TRBV29-1, the J gene TRBJ1-1; D is perhaps TRBD1 (5 bases). V dropped 3 bases and J dropped 4 bases, with 12 bases sitting between them. Germline lookup yields CDR1 SQVTM and CDR2 ANQGSEA. The CDR3 runs to 13 residues. The CDR3 DNA follows: TGCAGCGTTGAGATTCGGGGGATCACTGAAGCTTTCTTT. Translated: CSVEIRGITEAFF.

This clonotype was seen a single time. A much larger clone is a single base away; this may be a read error. The CDR3: CASNIGTGVVWAGELFF. In DNA, the CDR3 is TGTGCCAGCAACATCGGGACAGGGGTCGTTTGGGCCGGGGAGCTGTTTTTT. The chain links TRBV25-1 to TRBJ2-2; 10 bases line up with TRBD1. The CDR3 runs to 17 residues. J lost 6 bases, V lost 7 bases, and 14 bases had no gene match. Per the germline V gene, CDR1 is MGHDK and CDR2 is SYGVNS.

This clonotype was observed a single time. Compared with germline, one end of the junction differs, possibly owing to a read error. The chain links TRBV12-3 or TRBV12-4 to TRBJ1-5, with TRBD1 identical over 8 bases. There are 15 residues in the CDR3. This CDR3 reads CASSPGGYSNQAQHF. The CDR3 DNA is TGTGCCAGCAGCCCAGGGGGCTATAGCAATCAGGCCCAGCATTTT.

Comment on this clonotype: No conserved phenylalanine or tryptophan ends this CDR3, so it is likely a read error. The V call is TRBV6-5, the J call TRBJ1-2; no reliable D call. This CDR3 is built from 14 residues. The germline CDR1 and CDR2 sequences are MNHEY and SVGAGI. The CDR3 loop is CASGYHRGNYGYTL. CDR3 nucleotides: TGTGCCAGCGGTTATCACCGAGGCAACTATGGCTACACCCTC.

With respect to this clonotype: The junction differs from germline at one of its ends, possibly a read error. V and J are TRBV28 and TRBJ2-3; possibly TRBD2 for D (5 bases). Per germline, CDR1 MDHEN and CDR2 SYDVKM. This CDR3 has 15 amino acids. CDR3 nucleotides: TGTACCAGCAGTTCACCTAGCCAACTCACAGATACGCAGTATTTT. Its translation is CTSSSPSQLTDTQYF.

This chain connects TRBV12-3 or TRBV12-4 to TRBJ2-7; 10 bases map to TRBD1. Germline trimming cut 3 bases from V and 2 bases from J; bases unmatched to any gene: 1. This CDR3 is built from 14 residues. Here the CDR3 reads CASSLGTGAYEQYF. The CDR3 region has the DNA TGTGCCAGCAGTTTGGGGACAGGGGCCTACGAGCAGTACTTC.

The chain links TRBV6-1 to TRBJ1-2; 10 bases match TRBD1. The germline CDR1 and CDR2 sequences are MNHNS and SASEGT. J was trimmed by 4 bases and V by 3 bases; bases with no gene match: 5. This CDR3 comprises 15 residues. CDR3 coding DNA: TGTGCCAGCAGTGACTGGACAGGGGGAAGCTATGGCTACACCTTC. Residues: CASSDWTGGSYGYTF.

As concerns this clonotype: One junction end disagrees with the germline gene, perhaps due to a read error. CDR3 region: CASSLLRGDFGYTF. In nucleotides, the CDR3 is TGTGCCAGCAGCTTGCTGCGTGGGGACTTTGGCTATACCTTC. The gene calls are TRBV5-4 and TRBJ1-2, with D possibly being TRBD1 (5 bases). Germline V lookup: CDR1 SGHNT, CDR2 YYREEE (reference sequence). The CDR3 consists of 14 residues.

Comments on this clonotype: The germline gene is not matched at one end of the junction; a read error may be the cause. The chain links TRBV20-1 to TRBJ1-1, with D possibly TRBD1 on 5 matching bases. The CDR3 totals 15 residues. Germline V gene sequence: CDR1 DFQATT, CDR2 SNEGSKA (reference sequence). The chain's CDR3 is CSARDPRSWGTETFF. The DNA for the CDR3 is TGCAGTGCTAGAGATCCAAGATCTTGGGGCACTGAAACTTTCTTT.

Only a few counts were recorded for this clonotype. The junction departs from the called germline gene at one end, perhaps through a read error. This chain connects TRBV7-9 to TRBJ2-5; 11 bases are shared with TRBD2. Germline assignment: CDR1 SEHNR and CDR2 FQNEAQ (reference sequence). The CDR3 length is 17 residues. This CDR3 is CASSYRPGLAVEEIQYF. The CDR3 nucleotides read TGTGCCAGCAGCTACCGACCGGGACTAGCGGTAGAAGAGATCCAGTACTTC.

This clonotype was found once. The missing conserved phenylalanine or tryptophan at the end of this CDR3 makes a read error likely. The chain recombines TRBV28 with TRBJ1-2, with D perhaps TRBD1 (5 bases). From germline, CDR1 is MDHEN and CDR2 SYDVKM. Deletions cut 8 bases from V and 6 bases from J, with 19 bases between. The CDR3 is 14 residues long. DNA of the CDR3: TGTGCCAGCTGTCTACTAGGGACCAAAAATGGCTACACCCTC. Translated, it gives CASCLLGTKNGYTL.